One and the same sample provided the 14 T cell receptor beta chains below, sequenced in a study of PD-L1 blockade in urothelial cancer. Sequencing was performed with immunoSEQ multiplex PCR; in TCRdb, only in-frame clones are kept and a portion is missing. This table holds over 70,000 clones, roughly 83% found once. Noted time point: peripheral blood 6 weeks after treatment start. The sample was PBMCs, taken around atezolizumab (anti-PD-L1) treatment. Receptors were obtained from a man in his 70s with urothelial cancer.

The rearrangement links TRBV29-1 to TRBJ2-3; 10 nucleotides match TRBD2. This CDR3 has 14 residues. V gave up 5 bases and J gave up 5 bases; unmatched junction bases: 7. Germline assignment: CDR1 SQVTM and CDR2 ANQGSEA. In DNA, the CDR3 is TGCAGCGTTTATGCAGCGGGAGGGGGAGATACGCAGTATTTT. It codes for CSVYAAGGGDTQYF.

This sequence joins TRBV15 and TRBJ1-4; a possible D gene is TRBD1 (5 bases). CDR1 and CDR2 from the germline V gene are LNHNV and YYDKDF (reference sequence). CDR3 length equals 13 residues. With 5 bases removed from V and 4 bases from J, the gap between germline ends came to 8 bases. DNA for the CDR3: TGTGCCACCAGCGCACAGGTTAATGAAAAACTGTTTTTT. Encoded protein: CATSAQVNEKLFF.

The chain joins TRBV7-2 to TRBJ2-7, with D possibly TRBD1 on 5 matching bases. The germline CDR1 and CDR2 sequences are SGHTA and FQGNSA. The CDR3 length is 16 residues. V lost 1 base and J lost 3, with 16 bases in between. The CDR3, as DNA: TGTGCCAGCAGCTTAGAGACCAGATTGGGGCTCTACGAGCAGTACTTC. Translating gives CASSLETRLGLYEQYF.

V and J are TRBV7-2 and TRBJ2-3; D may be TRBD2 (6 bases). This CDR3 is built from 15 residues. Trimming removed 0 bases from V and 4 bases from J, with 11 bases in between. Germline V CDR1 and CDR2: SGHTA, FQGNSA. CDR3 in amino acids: CASSLAGSNADTQYF. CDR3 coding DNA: TGTGCCAGCAGCTTAGCCGGGAGTAACGCAGATACGCAGTATTTT.

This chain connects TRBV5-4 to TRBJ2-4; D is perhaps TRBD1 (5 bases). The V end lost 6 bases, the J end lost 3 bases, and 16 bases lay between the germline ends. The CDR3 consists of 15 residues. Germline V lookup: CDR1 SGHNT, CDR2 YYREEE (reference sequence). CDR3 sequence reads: CASTKGGAIKNIQYF. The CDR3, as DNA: TGTGCCAGCACGAAAGGTGGGGCGATCAAAAACATTCAGTACTTC.

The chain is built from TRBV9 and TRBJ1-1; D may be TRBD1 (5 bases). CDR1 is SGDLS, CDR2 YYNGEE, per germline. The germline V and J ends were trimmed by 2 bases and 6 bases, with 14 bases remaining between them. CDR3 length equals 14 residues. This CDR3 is CASSVDGDSAEAFF. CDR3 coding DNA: TGTGCCAGCAGCGTCGACGGGGACTCGGCTGAAGCTTTCTTT. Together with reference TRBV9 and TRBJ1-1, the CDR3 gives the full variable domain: DSGVTQTPKHLITATGQRVTLRCSPRSGDLSVYWYQQSLDQGLQFLIQYYNGEERAKGNILERFSAQQFPDLHSELNLSSLELGDSALYFCASSVDGDSAEAFFGQGTRLTVV.

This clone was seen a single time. As DNA, the CDR3 is TGTGCCAGCTCAGCTCAGGGGGTCCAAAACTCGAACACTGAAGCTTTCTTT. Its translation is CASSAQGVQNSNTEAFF. This chain uses TRBV18 with TRBJ1-1; 7 positions match TRBD1. In germline, CDR1 is KGHSH, CDR2 LQKENI. Trimming cost V 5 bases and J 1 base; bases outside gene matches: 13. The CDR3 runs to 17 residues.

In DNA form, the CDR3 reads TGCGCCAGCAGCTTCTCCGGGACAGTTAATTCACCCCTCCACTTT. Protein product: CASSFSGTVNSPLHF. This chain connects TRBV5-1 to TRBJ1-6; the match to TRBD1 covers 7 bases. Germline CDR1 reads SGHRS; CDR2 reads YFSETQ. The V gene end was trimmed by 2 bases and the J gene end by 6 bases; junction bases not matched to a gene: 5. The CDR3 loop spans 15 amino acids.

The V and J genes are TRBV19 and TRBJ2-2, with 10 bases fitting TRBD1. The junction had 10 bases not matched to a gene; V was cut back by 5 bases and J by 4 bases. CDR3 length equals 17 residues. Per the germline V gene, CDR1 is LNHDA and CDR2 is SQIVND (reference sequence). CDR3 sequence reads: CASSVNPGTGVTGELFF. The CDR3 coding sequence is TGTGCCAGTAGTGTCAACCCCGGGACAGGGGTCACCGGGGAGCTGTTTTTT.

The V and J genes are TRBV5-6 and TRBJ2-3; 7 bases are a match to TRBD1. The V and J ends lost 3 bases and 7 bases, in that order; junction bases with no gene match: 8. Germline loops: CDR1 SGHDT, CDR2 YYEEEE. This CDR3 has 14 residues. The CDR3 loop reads CASSSGTVGNTQYF. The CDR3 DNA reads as TGTGCCAGCAGCTCCGGGACAGTCGGCAATACGCAGTATTTT.

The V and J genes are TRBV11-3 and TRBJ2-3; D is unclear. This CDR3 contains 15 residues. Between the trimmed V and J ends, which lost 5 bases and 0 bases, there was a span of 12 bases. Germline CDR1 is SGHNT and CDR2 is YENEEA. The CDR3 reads CASSPRSGSTDTQYF. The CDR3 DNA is TGTGCCAGCAGCCCCCGCTCCGGGAGCACAGATACGCAGTATTTT.

Here the CDR3 DNA reads TGTGCCAGCAGTTCCCAACCAGGGCTCGCTGAAGCTTTCTTT. Translation: CASSSQPGLAEAFF. The chain uses TRBV6-5 and TRBJ1-1; D might be TRBD1 (5 bases). The V gene's germline CDR1 is MNHEY and CDR2 SVGAGI. The CDR3 covers 14 residues. The V gene lost 4 bases and the J gene lost 6 bases, with 15 bases spanning the gap.

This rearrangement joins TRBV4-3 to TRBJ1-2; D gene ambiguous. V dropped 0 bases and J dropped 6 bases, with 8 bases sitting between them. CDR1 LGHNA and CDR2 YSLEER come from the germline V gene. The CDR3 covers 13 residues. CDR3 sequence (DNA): TGCGCCAGCAGCCAAGATCCCGGAGATGGCTACACCTTC. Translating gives CASSQDPGDGYTF.

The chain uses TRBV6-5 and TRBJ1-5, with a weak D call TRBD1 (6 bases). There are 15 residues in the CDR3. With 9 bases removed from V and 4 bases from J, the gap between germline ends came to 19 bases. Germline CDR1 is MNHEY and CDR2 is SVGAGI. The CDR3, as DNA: TGTGCCAGTCATCCCTTCGGACAGTTAAATCAGCCCCAGCATTTT. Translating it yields CASHPFGQLNQPQHF.